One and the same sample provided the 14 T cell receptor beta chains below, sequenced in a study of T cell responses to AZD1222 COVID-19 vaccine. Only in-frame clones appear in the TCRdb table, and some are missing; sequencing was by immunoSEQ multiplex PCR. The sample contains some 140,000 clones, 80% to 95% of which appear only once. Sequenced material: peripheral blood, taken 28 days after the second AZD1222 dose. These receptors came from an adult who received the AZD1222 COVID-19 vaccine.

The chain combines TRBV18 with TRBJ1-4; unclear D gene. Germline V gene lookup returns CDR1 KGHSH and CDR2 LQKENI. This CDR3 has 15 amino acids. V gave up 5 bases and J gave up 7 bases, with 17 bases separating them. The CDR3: CASSLSSGRGEKLFF. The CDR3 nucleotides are TGTGCCAGCTCATTATCGTCCGGGAGAGGTGAAAAACTGTTTTTT. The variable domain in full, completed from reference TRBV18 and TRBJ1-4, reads NAGVMQNPRHLVRRRGQEARLRCSPMKGHSHVYWYRQLPEEGLKFMVYLQKENIIDESGMPKERFSAEFPKEGPSILRIQQVVRGDSAAYFCASSLSSGRGEKLFFGSGTQLSVL.

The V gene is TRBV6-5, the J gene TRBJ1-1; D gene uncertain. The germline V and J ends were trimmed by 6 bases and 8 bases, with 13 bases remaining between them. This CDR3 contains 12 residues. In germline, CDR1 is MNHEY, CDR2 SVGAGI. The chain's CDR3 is CASRLAGMEAFF. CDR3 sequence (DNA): TGTGCCAGCAGACTAGCGGGGATGGAAGCTTTCTTT.

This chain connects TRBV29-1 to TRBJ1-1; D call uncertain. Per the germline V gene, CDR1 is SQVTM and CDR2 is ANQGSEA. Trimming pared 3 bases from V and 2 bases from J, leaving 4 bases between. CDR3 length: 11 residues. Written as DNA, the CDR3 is TGCAGCGTTGAGTTTAACACTGAAGCTTTCTTT. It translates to CSVEFNTEAFF.

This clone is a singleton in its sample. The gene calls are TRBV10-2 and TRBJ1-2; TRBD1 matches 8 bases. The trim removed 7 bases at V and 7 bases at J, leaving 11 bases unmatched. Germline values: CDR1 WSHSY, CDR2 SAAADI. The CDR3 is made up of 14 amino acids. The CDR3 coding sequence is TGCGCCAGCACCCCACAGGGGGAGTGGGTTGGCTACACCTTC. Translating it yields CASTPQGEWVGYTF.

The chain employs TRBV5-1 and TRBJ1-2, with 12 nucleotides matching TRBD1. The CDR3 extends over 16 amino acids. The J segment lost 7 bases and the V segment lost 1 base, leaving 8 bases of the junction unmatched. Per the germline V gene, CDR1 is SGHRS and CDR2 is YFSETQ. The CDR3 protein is CASSLILGQGARGYTF. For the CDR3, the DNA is TGCGCCAGCAGCTTGATCCTGGGACAGGGGGCGCGTGGCTACACCTTC.

The CDR3 nucleotides read TGTGCCAGCAGTGTCGTTTTGGGACAGAGCAATCAGCCCCAGCATTTT. Its protein product is CASSVVLGQSNQPQHF. The chain couples TRBV2 to TRBJ1-5; 7 nucleotides line up with TRBD1. The CDR3 consists of 16 residues. With V trimmed by 4 bases and J by 1 base, 7 bases remained unmatched. Germline V gene data show CDR1 as SNHLY and CDR2 as FYNNEI.

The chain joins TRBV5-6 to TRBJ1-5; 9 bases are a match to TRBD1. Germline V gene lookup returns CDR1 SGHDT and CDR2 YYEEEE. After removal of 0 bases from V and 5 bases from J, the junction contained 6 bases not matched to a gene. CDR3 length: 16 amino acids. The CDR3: CASSLEGTGFDQPQHF. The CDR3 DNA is TGTGCCAGCAGCTTGGAAGGGACAGGGTTTGATCAGCCCCAGCATTTT.

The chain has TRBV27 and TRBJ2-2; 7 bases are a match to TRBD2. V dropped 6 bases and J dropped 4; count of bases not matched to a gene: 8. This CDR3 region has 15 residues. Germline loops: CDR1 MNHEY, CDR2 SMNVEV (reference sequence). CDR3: CASSPQGGITGELFF. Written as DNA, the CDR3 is TGTGCCAGCAGCCCCCAGGGAGGGATCACCGGGGAGCTGTTTTTT.

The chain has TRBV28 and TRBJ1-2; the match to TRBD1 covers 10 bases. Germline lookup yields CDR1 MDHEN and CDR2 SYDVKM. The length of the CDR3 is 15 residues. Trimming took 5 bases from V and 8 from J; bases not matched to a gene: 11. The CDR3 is CASSTAGTGERGYTF. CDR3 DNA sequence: TGTGCCAGCAGTACCGCCGGGACAGGGGAACGGGGCTACACCTTC.

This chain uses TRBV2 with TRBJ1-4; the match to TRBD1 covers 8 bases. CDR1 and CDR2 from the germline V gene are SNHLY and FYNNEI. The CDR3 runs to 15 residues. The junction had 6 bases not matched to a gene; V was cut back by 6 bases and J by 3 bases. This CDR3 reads CASRSQGVPNEKLFF. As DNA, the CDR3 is TGTGCCAGCAGATCACAGGGGGTGCCTAATGAAAAACTGTTTTTT.

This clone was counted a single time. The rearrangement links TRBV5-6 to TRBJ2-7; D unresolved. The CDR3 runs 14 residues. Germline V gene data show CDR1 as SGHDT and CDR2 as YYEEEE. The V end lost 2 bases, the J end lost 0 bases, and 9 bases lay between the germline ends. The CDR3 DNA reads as TGTGCCAGCAGCTTCGGTCCGAACTCCTACGAGCAGTACGTC. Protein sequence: CASSFGPNSYEQYV.

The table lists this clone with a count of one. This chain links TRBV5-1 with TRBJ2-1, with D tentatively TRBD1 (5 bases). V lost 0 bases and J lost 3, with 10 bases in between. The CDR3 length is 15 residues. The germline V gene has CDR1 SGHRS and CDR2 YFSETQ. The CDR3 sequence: CASSLAVTDYNEQFF. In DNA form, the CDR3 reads TGCGCCAGCAGCTTGGCGGTGACAGACTACAATGAGCAGTTCTTC.

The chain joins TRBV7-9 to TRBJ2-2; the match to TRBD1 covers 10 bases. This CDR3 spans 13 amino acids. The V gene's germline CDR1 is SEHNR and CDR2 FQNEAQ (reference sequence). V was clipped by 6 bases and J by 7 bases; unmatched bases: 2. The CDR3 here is CASRGTGDGELFF. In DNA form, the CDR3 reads TGTGCCAGCAGGGGGACAGGGGACGGGGAGCTGTTTTTT.

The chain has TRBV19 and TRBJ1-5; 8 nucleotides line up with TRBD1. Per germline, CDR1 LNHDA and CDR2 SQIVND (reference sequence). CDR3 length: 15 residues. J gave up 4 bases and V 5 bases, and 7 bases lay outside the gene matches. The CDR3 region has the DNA TGTGCCAGTAGTTACTCAGGGGGCTTGAATCAGCCCCAGCATTTT. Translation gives CASSYSGGLNQPQHF.